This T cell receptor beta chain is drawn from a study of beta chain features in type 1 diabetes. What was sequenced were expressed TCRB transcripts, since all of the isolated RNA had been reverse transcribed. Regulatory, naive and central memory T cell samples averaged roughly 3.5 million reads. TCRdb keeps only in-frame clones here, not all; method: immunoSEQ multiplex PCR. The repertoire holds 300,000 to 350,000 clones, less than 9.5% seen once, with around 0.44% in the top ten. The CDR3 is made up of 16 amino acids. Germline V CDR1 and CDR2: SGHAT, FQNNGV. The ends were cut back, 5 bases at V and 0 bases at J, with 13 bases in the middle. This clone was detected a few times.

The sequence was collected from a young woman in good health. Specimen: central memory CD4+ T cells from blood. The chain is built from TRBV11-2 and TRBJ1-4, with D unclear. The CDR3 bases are TGTGCCAGCAGCGAGTACGGCTTTGCAACTAATGAAAAACTGTTTTTT. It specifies CASSEYGFATNEKLFF.